This TCR beta chain was found in a study of control samples from healthy donors and cancer patients (TCRdb year 2020). Inclusive of the bounding cysteine and phenylalanine, the CDR3 is 12 residues long. The read is trimmed to its CDR3 DNA, 36 bases read in frame from base 1. V is clipped by 1 base and J by 5 bases, and the sequence between their germline boundaries is 5 bases long. Sequences SGHRS (CDR1) and YFSETQ (CDR2) are obtained from the germline V gene. Receptors were amplified or captured by the immunoSEQ multiplex PCR assay. Drawn from immuneACCESS, this table holds only the in-frame rearrangements with V and J called that TCRdb kept. Clones are partly lost; checked studies trace under half to an unresolved V gene and leave the rest unexplained. The table for this sample lists approximately 46,000 clones; more than 90% of them were counted only once. Around 0.78% of the sample goes to the ten largest clones.

In regard to this clone: Its target antigen remains unknown. The sample holds no much larger clone one base away, and base qualities are not on file.

The clonotype originates from a man younger than 40 with colorectal cancer. The sequence is built from TRBV5-1 and TRBJ2-3, with an unclear D gene assignment. The sequencing input was PBMCs. The CDR3 reads as follows: CASSLLEDTQYF. In nucleotide form, the sequence is TGCGCCAGCAGCTTGTTGGAAGATACGCAGTATTTT.